This T cell receptor beta chain was sequenced in a study of T cells after yellow fever vaccination. V dropped 3 bases and J dropped 5 bases, with 17 bases sitting between them. The CDR3 has 16 amino acids. Germline V gene data show CDR1 as SGHDT and CDR2 as YYEEEE. In TCRdb, the 5' RACE reads were re-called with MiXCR into one record per CDR3 protein. The sample lists hundreds of thousands of distinct CDR3 sequences, about 13% occurring once. The chain joins TRBV5-6 to TRBJ2-2; D is undetermined. Sequencing was performed on PBMCs, taken on the day of the yellow fever booster vaccination. This receptor was taken from a man younger than 45 who received the YFV17D yellow fever vaccine. CDR3 loop: CASSSEAYDWTGELFF. CDR3 DNA: TGTGCCAGCAGCTCTGAAGCTTACGATTGGACCGGGGAGCTGTTTTTT.